The present TCR beta chain was sequenced within a study of blood T cell repertoires in COVID-19. Study background: Donors in the United States, Italy and Spain gave samples during acute or convalescent COVID-19. PBMCs, B-cell-depleted T cells, or T cells provided the cDNA or gDNA that made up the material.

CDR3 length equals 15 residues. Trimming at V came to 0 bases and at J to 3 bases, leaving 5 bases not matched to a gene. Germline V gene lookup returns CDR1 LGHDT and CDR2 YNNKEL (reference sequence). In the original workflow: How many nucleated cells were present was estimated from reference gene primer amplification. Measured with immunoSEQ multiplex PCR; TCRdb has only the in-frame clones, and not every one. That table supplies the V and J calls and clone size; D and trimming were determined from the DNA. The table lists some 350,000 clones, roughly 87% of them singletons. Membership in each cohort depended on participant-reported clinical history. Only a few counts were recorded for this clone.

The sample was PBMCs or T cells enriched from blood (not recorded which). This rearrangement joins TRBV3-1 (or the pseudogene TRBV3-2) to TRBJ2-7, with 7 bases identical to TRBD1. This TCR derives from a woman between 25 and 40 years old who had recovered from COVID-19. The CDR3 DNA is TGTGCCAGCAGCCAAGATCGGGGACAGAGCTACGAGCAGTACTTC. As protein: CASSQDRGQSYEQYF.